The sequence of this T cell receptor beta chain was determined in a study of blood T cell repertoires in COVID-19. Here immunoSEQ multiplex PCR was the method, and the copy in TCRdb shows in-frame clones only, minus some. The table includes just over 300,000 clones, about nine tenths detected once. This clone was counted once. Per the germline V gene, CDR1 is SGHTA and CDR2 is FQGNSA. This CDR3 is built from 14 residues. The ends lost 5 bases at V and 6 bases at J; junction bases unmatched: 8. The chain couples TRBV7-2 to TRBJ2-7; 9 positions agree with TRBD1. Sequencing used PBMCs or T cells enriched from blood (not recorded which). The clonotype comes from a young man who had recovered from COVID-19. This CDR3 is CASSPPGQGIEQYF. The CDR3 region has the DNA TGTGCCAGCAGCCCACCGGGACAGGGAATCGAGCAGTACTTC.